Presented here are 31 T cell receptor beta chains from one specimen sequenced in a study of shared clonotypes between healthy human individuals (dated by TCRdb to the early 2020s). Preparation of the library involved the immunoSEQ multiplex PCR assay. TCRdb mirrors the immuneACCESS table, restricted to in-frame sequences. Some clones are absent from its copies; in checked studies, under half trace to an unresolved V gene, and the reason for the others is unknown. Here the sample has 2 million to 2.5 million clones; 90% to 95% occur a single time. Jointly, the top ten make up 0.1% to 0.15% of the sample. The material sequenced was naive CD4+ T cells sorted from blood. What the cell subset or site label conveys for this sample: CD45RA+ positively selected. The receptor source for this set is a young man in good health.

This chain joins TRBV29-1 and TRBJ2-1, with 13 bases fitting TRBD2. The CDR3 has 15 amino acids. Germline V gene lookup returns CDR1 SQVTM and CDR2 ANQGSEA. V lost 4 bases to trimming and J lost 2 bases; unmatched junction nucleotides: 2. The CDR3 coding sequence is TGCAGCGTTGGAGGACTAGCGGGGGCCTACAATGAGCAGTTCTTC. Protein product: CSVGGLAGAYNEQFF.

This chain connects TRBV30 to TRBJ2-6; no clear D. V gave up 3 bases and J gave up 4 bases, with 10 bases separating them. Germline V gene sequence: CDR1 GTSNPN, CDR2 SVGIG (reference sequence). This CDR3 is built from 14 residues. CDR3 protein: CAWSPLDGANVLTF. The DNA of the CDR3 is TGTGCCTGGAGCCCGCTGGACGGGGCCAACGTCCTGACTTTC.

The chain is built from TRBV4-3 and TRBJ2-3; 9 bases map to TRBD1. Germline assignment: CDR1 LGHNA and CDR2 YSLEER. V shed 1 base, J shed 1 base, and the junction held 6 bases outside the gene matches. The CDR3 extends over 17 amino acids. The CDR3 coding sequence is TGCGCCAGCAGCCAAGCCCGGACAGGGGACGGCACAGATACGCAGTATTTT. The encoded protein is CASSQARTGDGTDTQYF.

The CDR3 reads CASSKRVNTEAFF. As DNA, the CDR3 is TGTGCCAGCAGCAAACGGGTGAACACTGAAGCTTTCTTT. V is TRBV21-1 and J is TRBJ1-1. TRBV21-1 constitutes a pseudogene. The CDR3 has 13 amino acids.

The chain uses TRBV4-1 and TRBJ2-3, with D unresolved. This CDR3 contains 13 residues. Germline CDR1 MGHRA, CDR2 YSYEKL. V lost 6 bases and J lost 3, with 10 bases in between. This chain's CDR3 is CASSLGWTDTQYF. DNA of the CDR3: TGCGCCAGCAGTCTGGGGTGGACAGATACGCAGTATTTT.

The rearrangement links TRBV30 to TRBJ1-3; no clear D. V shed 4 bases and J shed 0 bases, with 7 bases lying between them. The V gene's germline CDR1 is GTSNPN and CDR2 SVGIG (reference sequence). This CDR3 contains 13 residues. Written as DNA, the CDR3 is TGTGCCTGGAACTCAAACTCTGGAAACACCATATATTTT. This translates into CAWNSNSGNTIYF.

The chain uses TRBV7-2 and TRBJ1-1, with D maybe TRBD1 (5 bases). CDR1 is SGHTA, CDR2 FQGNSA, per germline. CDR3 length equals 15 residues. V was shortened by 5 bases and J by 4 bases, with 17 bases between the two germline ends. In DNA, the CDR3 is TGTGCCAGCAGCCGTCGACTCTTAGGGGTCACTGAAGCTTTCTTT. It codes for CASSRRLLGVTEAFF.

The CDR3 DNA is TGCGCCAGCAGCTTGGGGGACAGACCTGCTCTTAACTATGGTAGGGATCGCTACACCTTC. It encodes CASSLGDRPALNYGRDRYTF. The chain carries TRBV5-1 and TRBJ1-2; 7 bases agree with TRBD1. The trim removed 0 bases at V and 9 bases at J, leaving 26 bases unmatched. The CDR3 contains 20 residues. The germline gives CDR1 SGHRS, CDR2 YFSETQ.

The rearrangement links TRBV5-1 to TRBJ2-3, with 9 bases fitting TRBD2. Unmatched junction bases numbered 8, after V lost 0 bases and J lost 6 bases. Germline V CDR1 and CDR2: SGHRS, YFSETQ. The CDR3 covers 16 residues. CDR3 sequence reads: CASSLEPGLAADTQYF. CDR3 DNA sequence: TGCGCCAGCAGCTTGGAACCGGGACTAGCAGCGGATACGCAGTATTTT.

V and J are TRBV6-1 and TRBJ2-2; D is uncertain. Germline loops: CDR1 MNHNS, CDR2 SASEGT. Deletions cut 4 bases from V and 2 bases from J, with 14 bases between. CDR3 size: 16 residues. The CDR3 spells CASSGQWLPNTGELFF. In nucleotides, the CDR3 is TGTGCCAGCAGTGGACAATGGCTTCCCAACACCGGGGAGCTGTTTTTT.

On this clone: This sample includes further DNA sequences coding for the same CDR3. The V call is TRBV10-3, the J call TRBJ1-5; unclear D gene. Germline CDR1 and CDR2: ENHRY and SYGVKD. The CDR3 spans 14 residues. Trimming removed 3 bases from V and 1 base from J, with 7 bases in between. CDR3 nucleotide sequence: TGTGCCATCAGTGATTCTCTGAGCAATCAGCCCCAGCATTTT. Protein product: CAISDSLSNQPQHF.

As to this clone: In the same sample, other DNA sequences code for this CDR3. The V call is TRBV5-6, the J call TRBJ2-3; 11 bases are shared with TRBD2. The length of the CDR3 is 16 residues. Trimming cost V 2 bases and J 2 bases; bases outside gene matches: 4. Germline V lookup: CDR1 SGHDT, CDR2 YYEEEE. The CDR3 bases are TGTGCCAGCAGCTTAAGACTAGCGGGGTCCACAGATACGCAGTATTTT. Protein sequence: CASSLRLAGSTDTQYF.

The chain couples TRBV2 to TRBJ2-7; 12 nucleotides line up with TRBD2. Germline CDR1 is SNHLY and CDR2 is FYNNEI. This CDR3 spans 13 amino acids. Trimming removed 4 bases from V and 6 bases from J; junction bases left unmatched: 1. For the CDR3, the DNA is TGTGCCAGCAGTGCACTAGCGGGAGGCGAGCAGTACTTC. This encodes CASSALAGGEQYF.

The rearrangement joins TRBV4-3 to TRBJ2-7; D gene ambiguous. CDR3 length: 12 residues. Germline V gene sequence: CDR1 LGHNA, CDR2 YSLEER. The V end lost 3 bases, the J end lost 4 bases, and 7 bases lay between the germline ends. CDR3 in amino acids: CASSQGKYEQYF. CDR3 in DNA: TGCGCCAGCAGCCAGGGGAAATACGAGCAGTACTTC.

V usage is TRBV29-1 and J usage is TRBJ2-7; D not certain. Trimming took 3 bases from V and 5 from J, leaving 8 bases between them. The CDR3 is 11 residues long. The V gene's germline CDR1 is SQVTM and CDR2 ANQGSEA. The DNA for the CDR3 is TGCAGCGTTGACTCGGATAACGAGCAGTACTTC. Amino acids: CSVDSDNEQYF.

This rearrangement joins TRBV6-5 to TRBJ1-2; D is perhaps TRBD1 (5 bases). The CDR3 has 13 residues. Trimming cost V 4 bases and J 7 bases, with 13 bases left between them. Germline CDR1 MNHEY, CDR2 SVGAGI. The CDR3 DNA reads TGTGCCAGCAGTTCAGCCGGGGGTTCTGGCTACACCTTC. Its protein is CASSSAGGSGYTF.

The chain joins TRBV2 to TRBJ2-3; D tentatively fits TRBD1 or TRBD2 (6 bases each). This CDR3 spans 15 amino acids. The germline V gene encodes CDR1 SNHLY and CDR2 FYNNEI. Trimming removed 5 bases at V and 2 bases at J, with 14 bases between. CDR3 amino acids: CASSKVGGFTDTQYF. The CDR3 DNA reads TGTGCCAGCAGTAAAGTGGGGGGCTTCACAGATACGCAGTATTTT.

This chain joins TRBV7-3 and TRBJ1-1; 7 bases fit TRBD1. Per the germline V gene, CDR1 is SGHTA and CDR2 is FQGTGA. V lost 1 base to trimming and J lost 4 bases; unmatched junction nucleotides: 3. The CDR3 runs 14 residues. CDR3 protein: CASSLKGAGTEAFF. The CDR3 nucleotides are TGTGCCAGCAGCTTAAAGGGGGCAGGCACTGAAGCTTTCTTT.

About this clone: A read error may explain this, as a much larger clone is one base away. The chain has TRBV10-1 and TRBJ2-7; 9 bases are a match to TRBD1. V shed 6 bases, J shed 2 bases, and the junction held 5 bases outside the gene matches. Germline V lookup: CDR1 WNHNN, CDR2 SYGVQD (reference sequence). The CDR3 loop spans 14 amino acids. In nucleotides, the CDR3 is TGCGCCAGCAGCCCCGGGACAGGGCCCTACGAGCAGTACTTC. Its translation: CASSPGTGPYEQYF.

CDR3 sequence reads: CASSGWGDEQYF. CDR3 DNA: TGTGCCAGCAGCGGGTGGGGCGACGAGCAGTACTTC. The chain carries TRBV6-5 and TRBJ2-7, with D perhaps matching TRBD1 (5 bases). Germline V gene sequence: CDR1 MNHEY, CDR2 SVGAGI. CDR3 length equals 12 residues. V was cut by 6 bases and J by 5 bases, with 11 bases left in between.

The chain employs TRBV7-2 and TRBJ2-7; 8 bases line up with TRBD2. Germline V gives CDR1 SGHTA, CDR2 FQGNSA. The CDR3 contains 15 residues. J was trimmed by 3 bases and V by 5 bases; bases with no gene match: 9. The CDR3 protein is CASSPQWAGGYEQYF. The CDR3 DNA sequence: TGTGCCAGCAGCCCCCAATGGGCGGGAGGCTACGAGCAGTACTTC.

J is TRBJ1-6 and V is TRBV7-9; D call uncertain. V dropped 3 bases and J dropped 13 bases, with 10 bases sitting between them. This CDR3 region has 12 residues. Germline values: CDR1 SEHNR, CDR2 FQNEAQ (reference sequence). CDR3 in DNA: TGTGCCAGCAGCTTTTCCCCCGAGCCCCTCCACTTT. This encodes CASSFSPEPLHF.

The count of this clone is one. This rearrangement joins TRBV27 to TRBJ2-5; 10 bases are a match to TRBD1. V was pared by 4 bases and J by 3 bases, with 11 bases of the junction left unmatched. Germline-derived CDR1 and CDR2 are MNHEY and SMNVEV (reference sequence). The CDR3 runs to 17 residues. Here the CDR3 reads CASSSRRRQGAEETQYF. The CDR3 DNA follows: TGTGCCAGCAGTTCTCGCCGACGACAGGGGGCTGAAGAGACCCAGTACTTC.

V is TRBV9 and J is TRBJ2-7; 14 bases are a match to TRBD2. The CDR3 contains 16 residues. Germline V CDR1 and CDR2: SGDLS, YYNGEE. The ends lost 0 bases at V and 6 bases at J; junction bases unmatched: 5. CDR3 protein: CASSVGLAGGQFEQYF. As DNA, the CDR3 is TGTGCCAGCAGCGTAGGACTAGCGGGAGGGCAGTTCGAGCAGTACTTC.

J is TRBJ2-1 and V is TRBV4-1; TRBD2 aligns across 7 bases. The J segment lost 0 bases and the V segment lost 7 bases, leaving 9 bases of the junction unmatched. Germline V gene data show CDR1 as MGHRA and CDR2 as YSYEKL. This CDR3 has 16 amino acids. The CDR3 bases are TGCGCCAGCAAAGAGGTCCCTAGCGGCTCCTACAATGAGCAGTTCTTC. This sequence encodes CASKEVPSGSYNEQFF.

CDR3 residues: CASSKIRTLTLHEQFF. In DNA, the CDR3 is TGTGCCAGCAGCAAGATTCGCACATTAACTTTACATGAGCAGTTCTTC. The chain carries TRBV5-4 and TRBJ2-1; D is undetermined. The germline V gene has CDR1 SGHNT and CDR2 YYREEE (reference sequence). V was trimmed by 4 bases and J by 8 bases, leaving 22 bases between them. The CDR3 runs 16 residues.

This sequence joins TRBV7-2 and TRBJ1-4; D not resolved. The V end lost 5 bases, the J end lost 0 bases, and 10 bases lay between the germline ends. This CDR3 is built from 15 residues. Germline lookup yields CDR1 SGHTA and CDR2 FQGNSA. The CDR3 DNA reads as TGTGCCAGCAGCCGAACCGGGACAACTAATGAAAAACTGTTTTTT. Protein sequence: CASSRTGTTNEKLFF.

The rearrangement joins TRBV2 to TRBJ2-5, with D maybe TRBD2 (5 bases). Germline V gene data show CDR1 as SNHLY and CDR2 as FYNNEI. Between the trimmed V and J ends, which lost 5 bases and 1 base, there was a span of 8 bases. The CDR3 sequence is 13 residues long. The CDR3 sequence is CASSSDFQETQYF. The CDR3 DNA reads as TGTGCCAGCAGTTCGGACTTCCAAGAGACCCAGTACTTC.

This sequence joins TRBV7-6 and TRBJ2-6; D unresolved. The V gene lost 2 bases and the J gene lost 0 bases, with 5 bases spanning the gap. Germline values: CDR1 SGHVS, CDR2 FNYEAQ. The CDR3 consists of 15 residues. The CDR3 DNA sequence: TGTGCCAGCAGCTTACTGTCCTCTGGGGCCAACGTCCTGACTTTC. This codes for CASSLLSSGANVLTF.

The chain employs TRBV19 and TRBJ2-7, with D hard to call. Trimming pared 5 bases from V and 8 bases from J, leaving 22 bases between. The CDR3 length is 15 residues. CDR1 LNHDA and CDR2 SQIVND come from the germline V gene (reference sequence). DNA of the CDR3: TGTGCCAGTAGTGTGGAGAGCGTTAACCCTACGAAGCAGTACTTC. Residues: CASSVESVNPTKQYF. Variable domain in full (rest from reference TRBV19 and TRBJ2-7): DGGITQSPKYLFRKEGQNVTLSCEQNLNHDAMYWYRQDPGQGLRLIYYSQIVNDFQKGDIAEGYSVSREKKESFPLTVTSAQKNPTAFYLCASSVESVNPTKQYFGPGTRLTVT.

The V and J genes are TRBV7-3 and TRBJ2-5; TRBD2 matches 8 bases. The CDR3 spans 15 residues. Germline lookup yields CDR1 SGHTA and CDR2 FQGTGA. V trimming: 3 bases; J trimming: 5 bases; junction bases outside the gene matches: 8. The CDR3 spells CASSLDGGARETQYF. CDR3 nucleotide sequence: TGTGCCAGCAGCTTGGACGGGGGGGCCCGGGAGACCCAGTACTTC.